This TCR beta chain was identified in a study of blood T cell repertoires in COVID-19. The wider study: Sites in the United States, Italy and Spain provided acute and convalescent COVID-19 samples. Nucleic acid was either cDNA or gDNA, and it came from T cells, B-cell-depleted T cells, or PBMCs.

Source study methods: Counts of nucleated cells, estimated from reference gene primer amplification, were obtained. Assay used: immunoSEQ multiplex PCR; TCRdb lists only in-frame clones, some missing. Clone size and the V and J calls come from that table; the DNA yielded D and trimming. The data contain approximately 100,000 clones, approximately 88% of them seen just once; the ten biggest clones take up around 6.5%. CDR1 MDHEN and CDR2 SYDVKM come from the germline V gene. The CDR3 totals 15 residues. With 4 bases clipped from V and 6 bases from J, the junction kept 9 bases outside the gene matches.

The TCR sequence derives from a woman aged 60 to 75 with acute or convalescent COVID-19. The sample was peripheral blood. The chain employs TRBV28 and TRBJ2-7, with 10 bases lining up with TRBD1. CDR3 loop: CASSSSGQGPVEQYF. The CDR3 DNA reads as TGTGCCAGCAGTTCCTCGGGACAGGGGCCCGTCGAGCAGTACTTC.